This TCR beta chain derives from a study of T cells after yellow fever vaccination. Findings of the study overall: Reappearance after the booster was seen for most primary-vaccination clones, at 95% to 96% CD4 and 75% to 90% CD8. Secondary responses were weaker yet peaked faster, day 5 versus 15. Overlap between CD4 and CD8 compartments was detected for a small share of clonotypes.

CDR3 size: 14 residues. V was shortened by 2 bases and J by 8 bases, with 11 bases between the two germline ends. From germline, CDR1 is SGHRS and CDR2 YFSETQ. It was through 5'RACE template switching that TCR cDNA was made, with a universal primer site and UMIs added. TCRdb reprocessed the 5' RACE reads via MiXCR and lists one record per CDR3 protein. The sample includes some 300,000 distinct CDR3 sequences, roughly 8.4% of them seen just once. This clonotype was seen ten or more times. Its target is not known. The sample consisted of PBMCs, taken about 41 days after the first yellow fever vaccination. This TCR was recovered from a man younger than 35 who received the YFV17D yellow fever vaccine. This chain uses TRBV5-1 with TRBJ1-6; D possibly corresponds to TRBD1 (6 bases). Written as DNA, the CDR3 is TGCGCCAGCAGCTTTGGGGGCCCCGATTCACCCCTCCACTTT. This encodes CASSFGGPDSPLHF.